The entry that follows covers one T cell receptor (beta chain) sequence. What it binds is not known. The data derive from a study of T cell responses to AZD1222 COVID-19 vaccine. Study findings and constraints: Donors skewed white British and female; clonal diversity was possibly underestimated.

Here immunoSEQ multiplex PCR was the method, and the copy in TCRdb shows in-frame clones only, minus some. The repertoire holds about 140,000 clones, 90% to 95% seen once, with approximately 5.4% in the top ten. The clonotype originates from an adult in good health. This specimen consisted of peripheral blood, obtained on day 0 of AZD1222 vaccination.

In nucleotides, the CDR3 is TGCAGCGTTTCCGGACTAGCGGGGCCCTACGAGCAGTACTTC. Translation: CSVSGLAGPYEQYF. J is TRBJ2-7 and V is TRBV29-1; 12 nucleotides match TRBD2. The trim removed 5 bases at V and 2 bases at J, leaving 4 bases unmatched. Per germline, CDR1 SQVTM and CDR2 ANQGSEA. There are 14 residues in the CDR3.